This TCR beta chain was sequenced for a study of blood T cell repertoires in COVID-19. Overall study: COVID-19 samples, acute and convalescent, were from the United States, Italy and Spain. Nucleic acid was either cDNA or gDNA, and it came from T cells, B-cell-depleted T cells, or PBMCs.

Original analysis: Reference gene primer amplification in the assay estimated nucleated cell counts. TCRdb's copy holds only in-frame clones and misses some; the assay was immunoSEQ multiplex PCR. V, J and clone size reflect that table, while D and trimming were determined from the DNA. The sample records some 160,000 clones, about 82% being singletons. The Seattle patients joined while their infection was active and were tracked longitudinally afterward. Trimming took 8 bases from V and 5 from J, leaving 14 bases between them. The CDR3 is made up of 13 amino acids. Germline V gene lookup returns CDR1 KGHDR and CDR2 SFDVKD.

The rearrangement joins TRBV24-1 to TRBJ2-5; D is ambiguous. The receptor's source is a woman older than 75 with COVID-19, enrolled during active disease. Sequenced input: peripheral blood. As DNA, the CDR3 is TGTGCCACCATTTCTCCCCACCGGGAGACCCAGTACTTC. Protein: CATISPHRETQYF.